This note documents a single T cell receptor (beta chain) sequence. This CDR3 region has 15 residues. V lost 4 bases to trimming and J lost 0 bases, with 12 bases between them. The germline V gene has CDR1 SGDLS and CDR2 YYNGEE. This sample stems from a study of blood T cells in healthy people across ages. Investigators took around 10 milliliters of peripheral blood from every donor. Together with a sample-barcoded 5' primer, a J-beta primer mix was included in a second PCR lasting roughly 6 to 12 cycles. All cDNA molecules were each tagged by a template-switch adaptor with 12 random nucleotides. TCRdb itself ran the 5' RACE reads through MiXCR, one entry per CDR3 protein. The sample consists of 730,000 or so distinct CDR3 sequences, roughly 44% of them appearing once.

This clonotype was obtained from a woman in her fifties or sixties in good health. The chain joins TRBV9 to TRBJ2-3; the D is unclear. Sequenced input: blood. The CDR3 DNA is TGTGCCAGCAGCCCTCAGCGCTCTAGCACAGATACGCAGTATTTT. Protein product: CASSPQRSSTDTQYF.